A selection of T cell receptor beta chains follows, all from one sample in a study of shared clonotypes between healthy human individuals. TCRdb's table, derived via immunoSEQ multiplex PCR, lists solely in-frame clones and lacks some. The sample has about 2 million clones; 85% to 95% are singletons. Sequenced input: naive CD4+ T cells sorted from blood. The receptors originated from a young man in good health. CDR3s leave out the opening cysteine and the closing phenylalanine or tryptophan. Fields, in order: J gene, D gene, V gene, CDR3 protein. The D gene is left open where the match is weak.

j_call: TRBJ2-2
d_call: TRBD1
v_call: TRBV5-6
cdr3_aa: ASSLADRGPNTGELF

j_call: TRBJ2-3
d_call: .
v_call: TRBV2
cdr3_aa: ASSAEAIGTDTQY

j_call: TRBJ1-1
d_call: .
v_call: TRBV10-3
cdr3_aa: AIRDNTEAF

j_call: TRBJ2-3
d_call: TRBD2
v_call: TRBV2
cdr3_aa: ASSLMGLAGTDTQY

j_call: TRBJ1-6
d_call: .
v_call: TRBV18
cdr3_aa: ASSSGQSGYNSPLH

j_call: TRBJ1-6
d_call: .
v_call: TRBV2
cdr3_aa: ASRSGNGEPVH

j_call: TRBJ1-6
d_call: .
v_call: TRBV27
cdr3_aa: ASSLSRTIRDNSPLH

j_call: TRBJ2-1
d_call: .
v_call: TRBV7-2
cdr3_aa: ASSGGGGREVQF

j_call: TRBJ2-3
d_call: TRBD1
v_call: TRBV5-6
cdr3_aa: ASSLTGADTQY

j_call: TRBJ2-1
d_call: .
v_call: TRBV6-1
cdr3_aa: ASSLPDPYNEQF

j_call: TRBJ1-6
d_call: TRBD1
v_call: TRBV5-4
cdr3_aa: ASSDRGQGDLPLH

j_call: TRBJ1-6
d_call: .
v_call: TRBV5-1
cdr3_aa: ASSQALRGNSPLH

j_call: TRBJ2-3
d_call: .
v_call: TRBV14
cdr3_aa: ASSPGQRTDTQY

j_call: TRBJ2-7
d_call: TRBD2
v_call: TRBV13
cdr3_aa: ASSPSLASGGSYEQY

j_call: TRBJ2-1
d_call: TRBD2
v_call: TRBV11-2
cdr3_aa: ASSSGTSVGEYNEQF

j_call: TRBJ2-1
d_call: .
v_call: TRBV11-2
cdr3_aa: ASSLDQTARGNEQF

j_call: TRBJ2-7
d_call: TRBD1
v_call: TRBV6-5
cdr3_aa: ASRTPGQGPYEQY

j_call: TRBJ1-5
d_call: TRBD1
v_call: TRBV19
cdr3_aa: ASTTTGIVSNQPQH

j_call: TRBJ2-3
d_call: .
v_call: TRBV6-1
cdr3_aa: ASSETGTSPSDTQY

j_call: TRBJ2-5
d_call: .
v_call: TRBV28
cdr3_aa: ASSLPGQGRETQY

j_call: TRBJ1-5
d_call: .
v_call: TRBV18
cdr3_aa: ASSPGSNQPQH

j_call: TRBJ1-5
d_call: .
v_call: TRBV6-1
cdr3_aa: ASSAGVAQPQH

j_call: TRBJ2-1
d_call: .
v_call: TRBV5-4
cdr3_aa: ASSLGQSLSGEQF

j_call: TRBJ1-2
d_call: TRBD1
v_call: TRBV5-1
cdr3_aa: ASSLETGLGGYT

j_call: TRBJ2-3
d_call: .
v_call: TRBV7-6
cdr3_aa: ASSLQKAYTQY

j_call: TRBJ2-5
d_call: .
v_call: TRBV9
cdr3_aa: ASSVVGGGLEETQY

j_call: TRBJ2-5
d_call: TRBD1
v_call: TRBV18
cdr3_aa: ASSLGQGQETQY

j_call: TRBJ2-7
d_call: TRBD1
v_call: TRBV5-1
cdr3_aa: ASSPGTGGGEQY

j_call: TRBJ2-7
d_call: TRBD1
v_call: TRBV5-5
cdr3_aa: ASSQGTGLEQY

j_call: TRBJ2-5
d_call: TRBD1
v_call: TRBV6-5
cdr3_aa: ASSRGLETQY

j_call: TRBJ2-7
d_call: .
v_call: TRBV9
cdr3_aa: ASSVAGTGLGIYEQY

j_call: TRBJ1-1
d_call: .
v_call: TRBV7-8
cdr3_aa: ATCKGLNTEAF

j_call: TRBJ1-1
d_call: .
v_call: TRBV6-5
cdr3_aa: ASRDRGRNTEAF

j_call: TRBJ1-2
d_call: .
v_call: TRBV4-1
cdr3_aa: ASSQEQGVPNYGYT

j_call: TRBJ2-4
d_call: TRBD2
v_call: TRBV5-1
cdr3_aa: ASSLSGSGSKNIQY

j_call: TRBJ2-3
d_call: .
v_call: TRBV10-3
cdr3_aa: AISARRDTQY

j_call: TRBJ1-6
d_call: .
v_call: TRBV19
cdr3_aa: ASKPDVGYNSPLH

j_call: TRBJ1-1
d_call: .
v_call: TRBV19
cdr3_aa: ASSRYTEAF

j_call: TRBJ2-3
d_call: .
v_call: TRBV5-4
cdr3_aa: ASSSPSTDTQY

j_call: TRBJ1-6
d_call: TRBD1
v_call: TRBV7-6
cdr3_aa: ASSSETGARSPLH

j_call: TRBJ2-3
d_call: .
v_call: TRBV7-8
cdr3_aa: ASSLAAGPSTDTQY

j_call: TRBJ2-3
d_call: .
v_call: TRBV5-1
cdr3_aa: ASHQIVTGTSTDTQY

j_call: TRBJ1-2
d_call: .
v_call: TRBV18
cdr3_aa: ASSPYIDGYT

j_call: TRBJ1-6
d_call: TRBD1
v_call: TRBV19
cdr3_aa: ASSMAGAGGFRNSPLH

j_call: TRBJ2-7
d_call: .
v_call: TRBV10-2
cdr3_aa: ASRRGEEAYEQY

j_call: TRBJ1-2
d_call: TRBD1
v_call: TRBV2
cdr3_aa: ASSVLQGAYDGYT

j_call: TRBJ2-2
d_call: TRBD2
v_call: TRBV7-9
cdr3_aa: ASSHTGLGYTGELF

j_call: TRBJ1-1
d_call: TRBD1
v_call: TRBV28
cdr3_aa: ASRSSGTGVAEAF

j_call: TRBJ1-4
d_call: TRBD1
v_call: TRBV5-4
cdr3_aa: ASSLEPQGALF

j_call: TRBJ2-1
d_call: .
v_call: TRBV6-1
cdr3_aa: ASSEVGGLDEQF

j_call: TRBJ2-5
d_call: .
v_call: TRBV4-3
cdr3_aa: ASSQEGGAGETQY

j_call: TRBJ2-5
d_call: .
v_call: TRBV12-5
cdr3_aa: ASGLGQAQETQY

j_call: TRBJ2-2
d_call: .
v_call: TRBV5-6
cdr3_aa: ASSLLGDTGELF

j_call: TRBJ2-2
d_call: TRBD1
v_call: TRBV6-5
cdr3_aa: ASSSHDRGTGELF

j_call: TRBJ2-1
d_call: TRBD1
v_call: TRBV5-6
cdr3_aa: ASSLPGTGHDYNEQF